Listed here are 24 T cell receptor beta chains from one sample, sequenced in a study of blood T cell repertoires in COVID-19. Measured with immunoSEQ multiplex PCR; TCRdb has only the in-frame clones, and not every one. The sample has around 190,000 clones; just over 85% are singletons. The specimen was PBMCs or T cells enriched from blood (not recorded which). These receptors were obtained from a young woman who had recovered from COVID-19.

V usage is TRBV25-1 and J usage is TRBJ1-1, with a possible D match to TRBD1 (5 bases). Trimming took 6 bases from V and 0 from J, leaving 11 bases between them. The CDR3 loop spans 14 amino acids. Germline V gene lookup returns CDR1 MGHDK and CDR2 SYGVNS. The CDR3, as DNA: TGTGCCAGCAGAGGGGTTAACATGAACACTGAAGCTTTCTTT. Translating it yields CASRGVNMNTEAFF.

The V call is TRBV20-1, the J call TRBJ2-5, with D uncertain. Germline lookup yields CDR1 DFQATT and CDR2 SNEGSKA (reference sequence). CDR3 length equals 14 residues. Trimming took off 6 bases at V and 7 bases at J, with 21 bases between the two ends. This CDR3 is CSASSLGLIATQYF. In DNA form, the CDR3 reads TGCAGTGCGAGTAGTCTTGGGCTAATCGCGACCCAGTACTTC.

The chain uses TRBV29-1 and TRBJ1-1; a weak D match, TRBD1 (6 bases). The CDR3 runs to 13 residues. With 4 bases removed from V and 8 bases from J, the gap between germline ends came to 17 bases. CDR1 SQVTM and CDR2 ANQGSEA come from the germline V gene. In nucleotides, the CDR3 is TGCAGCGTTGCAAGACAGGCCTCGAGCGAAGCTTTCTTT. This encodes CSVARQASSEAFF.

The J gene is TRBJ1-6, the V gene TRBV3-1 (or the pseudogene TRBV3-2); D might be TRBD1 (5 bases). CDR1 LGHDT and CDR2 YNNKEL come from the germline V gene (reference sequence). V was pared by 0 bases and J by 9 bases, with 12 bases between. The CDR3 covers 15 residues. CDR3 protein: CASSQEFQGGSPLHF. The CDR3 bases are TGTGCCAGCAGCCAAGAATTTCAGGGTGGTTCACCCCTCCACTTT.

The rearrangement joins TRBV3-1 (or the pseudogene TRBV3-2) to TRBJ1-1; 7 bases match TRBD1. The CDR3 is 17 residues long. CDR1 is LGHDT, CDR2 YNNKEL, per germline (reference sequence). The J segment lost 1 base and the V segment lost 4 bases, leaving 12 bases of the junction unmatched. This CDR3 reads CASSPLPRAGGNTEAFF. The CDR3 region has the DNA TGTGCCAGCAGCCCCCTTCCGCGGGCAGGGGGGAACACTGAAGCTTTCTTT.

The CDR3 DNA follows: TGTGCCAGTAGTATCGGGACAGGGGGCGGTGGGGCCAACGTCCTGACTTTC. Translating gives CASSIGTGGGGANVLTF. The genes are TRBV19 and TRBJ2-6, with 12 nucleotides matching TRBD1. This CDR3 contains 17 residues. V lost 3 bases to trimming and J lost 3 bases; unmatched junction nucleotides: 3. Germline CDR1 reads LNHDA; CDR2 reads SQIVND (reference sequence).

The gene calls are TRBV2 and TRBJ2-3; D is unclear. The CDR3 is 13 amino acids. Trimming removed 4 bases from V and 5 bases from J, with 10 bases in between. The germline CDR1 and CDR2 sequences are SNHLY and FYNNEI. The CDR3 protein is CASSGPLRDTQYF. DNA for the CDR3: TGTGCCAGCAGTGGTCCACTTCGAGATACGCAGTATTTT.

The rearrangement uses TRBV6-5 and TRBJ2-2, with 11 bases matching TRBD2. The CDR3 spans 15 residues. The V segment lost 6 bases and the J segment 6 bases; nucleotides outside the gene matches: 6. CDR1 is MNHEY, CDR2 SVGAGI, per germline. Here the CDR3 reads CASSPLAGVAGELFF. CDR3 DNA sequence: TGTGCCAGCAGCCCACTAGCGGGGGTCGCCGGGGAGCTGTTTTTT.

The V call is TRBV6-1, the J call TRBJ1-6; 7 bases fit TRBD1. V was clipped by 2 bases and J by 12 bases; unmatched bases: 10. Germline CDR1 reads MNHNS; CDR2 reads SASEGT. The CDR3 covers 15 residues. The chain's CDR3 is CASSEFGDSILPLHF. CDR3 bases: TGTGCCAGCAGTGAATTTGGGGACAGTATATTACCCCTCCACTTT.

V is TRBV10-3 and J is TRBJ1-2, with D possibly matching TRBD1 (6 bases). Germline V gene lookup returns CDR1 ENHRY and CDR2 SYGVKD. The CDR3 is made up of 14 amino acids. Trimming took 0 bases from V and 6 from J, leaving 11 bases between them. This CDR3 is CAISESAGVDGYTF. The CDR3 region has the DNA TGTGCCATCAGTGAGTCAGCAGGGGTGGATGGCTACACCTTC.

The chain employs TRBV4-1 and TRBJ2-7; D call uncertain. Trimming stripped 0 bases from V and 6 bases from J, with 15 bases between. CDR1 and CDR2 from the germline V gene are MGHRA and YSYEKL. The CDR3 sequence is 15 residues long. The CDR3: CASSQDVSLGSEQYF. In DNA, the CDR3 is TGCGCCAGCAGCCAAGATGTGTCCCTAGGATCCGAGCAGTACTTC.

The chain combines TRBV5-6 with TRBJ1-2; no clear D gene. Germline-derived CDR1 and CDR2 are SGHDT and YYEEEE. Deletions cut 0 bases from V and 4 bases from J, with 10 bases between. The CDR3 contains 14 residues. The CDR3 DNA reads as TGTGCCAGCAGCTTGGGGGCGCCCGGCTATGGCTACACCTTC. It translates to CASSLGAPGYGYTF.

The V call is TRBV7-9, the J call TRBJ2-5; the D is unclear. This CDR3 contains 13 residues. Germline lookup yields CDR1 SEHNR and CDR2 FQNEAQ (reference sequence). V was clipped by 5 bases and J by 4 bases, with 11 bases between them. The CDR3 DNA reads as TGTGCCAGCAGCGGAACGGGTTTAGAGACCCAGTACTTC. It yields the protein CASSGTGLETQYF.

The rearrangement joins TRBV3-1 (or the pseudogene TRBV3-2) to TRBJ1-6; no firm D call. The length of the CDR3 is 13 residues. Germline-derived CDR1 and CDR2 are LGHDT and YNNKEL (reference sequence). The V gene lost 4 bases and the J gene lost 14 bases, with 15 bases spanning the gap. This chain's CDR3 is CASSLGPIQALHF. The CDR3 bases are TGTGCCAGCAGCCTCGGTCCGATTCAGGCCCTCCACTTT.

This chain joins TRBV28 and TRBJ2-1; D may be TRBD2 (6 bases). V dropped 2 bases and J dropped 5 bases, with 22 bases sitting between them. In germline, CDR1 is MDHEN, CDR2 SYDVKM. This CDR3 spans 18 amino acids. The CDR3 loop is CASSLGLGTSQTHNEQFF. The CDR3 coding sequence is TGTGCCAGCAGTTTAGGGTTGGGGACTTCCCAAACCCACAATGAGCAGTTCTTC.

This chain connects TRBV18 to TRBJ1-2; D gene ambiguous. The CDR3 has 15 amino acids. Trimming cost V 0 bases and J 5 bases, with 13 bases left between them. Germline CDR1 is KGHSH and CDR2 is LQKENI. This CDR3 reads CASSPPQQARYGYTF. In nucleotides, the CDR3 is TGTGCCAGCTCACCACCGCAGCAGGCCAGGTATGGCTACACCTTC.

The rearrangement uses TRBV7-2 and TRBJ2-1, with D unresolved. Trimming took off 0 bases at V and 4 bases at J, with 22 bases between the two ends. This CDR3 contains 19 residues. Germline V gives CDR1 SGHTA, CDR2 FQGNSA. The CDR3 loop reads CASSLAPRLASTRYNEQFF. CDR3 in DNA: TGTGCCAGCAGCTTAGCGCCTCGACTGGCTTCAACGCGGTACAATGAGCAGTTCTTC.

V is TRBV9 and J is TRBJ1-2; D unclear. Trimming shortened V by 1 base and J by 3 bases, and 13 bases separated the two germline ends. Germline values: CDR1 SGDLS, CDR2 YYNGEE. The CDR3 runs 15 residues. DNA of the CDR3: TGTGCCAGCAGCGTAAGTCCCTCCCGAGACTATGGCTACACCTTC. Its protein product is CASSVSPSRDYGYTF.

The chain couples TRBV11-2 to TRBJ1-2, with D possibly being TRBD1 (6 bases). Deletions cut 2 bases from V and 0 bases from J, with 13 bases between. The CDR3 runs 16 residues. Germline V gives CDR1 SGHAT, CDR2 FQNNGV. In DNA form, the CDR3 reads TGTGCCAGCAGCTTAACAGGGATCGGCGCTAACTATGGCTACACCTTC. This codes for CASSLTGIGANYGYTF. Looking up the rest from reference TRBV11-2 and TRBJ1-2 gives the full variable domain: EAGVAQSPRYKIIEKRQSVAFWCNPISGHATLYWYQQILGQGPKLLIQFQNNGVVDDSQLPKDRFSAERLKGVDSTLKIQPAKLEDSAVYLCASSLTGIGANYGYTFGSGTRLTVV.

The gene calls are TRBV3-1 (or the pseudogene TRBV3-2) and TRBJ2-1; D is possibly TRBD1 (5 bases). Germline loops: CDR1 LGHDT, CDR2 YNNKEL (reference sequence). This CDR3 is 14 amino acids long. V was clipped by 0 bases and J by 7 bases, with 10 bases between them. Written as DNA, the CDR3 is TGTGCCAGCAGCCAAGAGGGTCAGGGAAATGAGCAGTTCTTC. This sequence encodes CASSQEGQGNEQFF.

The rearrangement links TRBV7-2 to TRBJ2-7; D ambiguous. The V and J ends lost 1 base and 2 bases respectively, with 9 bases between them. This CDR3 has 14 residues. Germline lookup yields CDR1 SGHTA and CDR2 FQGNSA. The CDR3 region is CASSLVSGTYEQYF. The CDR3 coding sequence is TGTGCCAGCAGCTTAGTGTCAGGAACCTACGAGCAGTACTTC. The variable domain in full, with the rest retrieved from reference TRBV7-2 and TRBJ2-7, is GAGVSQSPSNKVTEKGKDVELRCDPISGHTALYWYRQSLGQGLEFLIYFQGNSAPDKSGLPSDRFSAERTGGSVSTLTIQRTQQEDSAVYLCASSLVSGTYEQYFGPGTRLTVT.

The genes are TRBV27 and TRBJ2-3, with TRBD2 identical over 14 bases. With V trimmed by 4 bases and J by 6 bases, 12 bases remained unmatched. Germline V gene data show CDR1 as MNHEY and CDR2 as SMNVEV (reference sequence). The CDR3 spans 18 residues. The CDR3 here is CASSSSQTSGRAEDTQYF. The DNA of the CDR3 is TGTGCCAGCAGTTCCAGCCAGACTAGCGGGAGGGCCGAGGATACGCAGTATTTT.

The V and J genes are TRBV5-5 and TRBJ2-7; D may be TRBD1 (5 bases). V dropped 1 base and J dropped 0 bases, with 11 bases sitting between them. There are 15 residues in the CDR3. Germline V lookup: CDR1 SGHKS, CDR2 YYEKEE (reference sequence). The chain's CDR3 is CASSLSAGNSYEQYF. The CDR3 bases are TGTGCCAGCAGCTTGTCGGCAGGGAACTCCTACGAGCAGTACTTC.

The CDR3 here is CASSLAGRDYNEQFF. Written as DNA, the CDR3 is TGCGCCAGCAGCTTGGCCGGACGGGACTACAATGAGCAGTTCTTC. The chain links TRBV5-1 to TRBJ2-1; TRBD2 is a possible D gene (5 bases). V lost 0 bases and J lost 3, with 10 bases in between. Germline V gene sequence: CDR1 SGHRS, CDR2 YFSETQ. This CDR3 is built from 15 residues.